Following are 30 T cell receptor beta chains from one sample sequenced in a study of CD8+CD57+ T cells in acquired aplastic anemia. TCR beta VDJ and CDR3 were profiled, and genomic DNA was the template. TCRdb ran MiXCR on the reads and lists one entry per CDR3 protein. Of around 150,000 distinct CDR3 sequences in the sample, roughly 45% are singletons; the top ten hold around 0.96%. The sample taken for sequencing was sorted CD4+, CD8+, or CD8+CD57+ T cells (not recorded which) from PBMCs. The receptors derive from a human donor in good health.

With respect to this clonotype: A read error may explain this, as a much larger clone is one base away. The chain employs TRBV12-3 or TRBV12-4 and TRBJ1-4, with D unclear. The CDR3 has 14 amino acids. This CDR3 reads CAGSSWSTNEKLFF. DNA for the CDR3: TGTGCCGGCAGTTCATGGTCAACTAATGAAAAACTGTTTTTT.

This clonotype has just one count. The chain joins TRBV7-6 to TRBJ1-2; perhaps TRBD1 as D (6 bases). Trimming stripped 3 bases from V and 2 bases from J, with 16 bases between. The germline CDR1 and CDR2 sequences are SGHVS and FNYEAQ. This CDR3 contains 16 residues. Here the CDR3 reads CASSFIPGHTNYGYTF. As DNA, the CDR3 is TGTGCCAGCAGCTTCATACCGGGACATACCAACTATGGCTACACCTTC.

The table lists this clonotype with a few counts. This chain links TRBV10-3 with TRBJ1-2; 9 bases map to TRBD1. The CDR3 length is 11 residues. Trimming cost V 10 bases and J 6 bases; bases outside gene matches: 3. Germline V gene sequence: CDR1 ENHRY, CDR2 SYGVKD. CDR3 bases: TGTGCCACCCGGGACAGGGATGGCTACACCTTC. This encodes CATRDRDGYTF.

The chain carries TRBV18 and TRBJ1-1, with D possibly TRBD1 on 6 matching bases. CDR3 size: 13 residues. The V end lost 5 bases, the J end lost 1 base, and 8 bases lay between the germline ends. CDR1 is KGHSH, CDR2 LQKENI, per germline. Written as DNA, the CDR3 is TGTGCCAGCTCAATGGACAGGAACACTGAAGCTTTCTTT. It codes for CASSMDRNTEAFF.

V usage is TRBV20-1 and J usage is TRBJ2-7; a possible D gene is TRBD2 (6 bases). The CDR3 consists of 13 residues. Trimming shortened V by 3 bases and J by 2 bases, and 11 bases separated the two germline ends. The germline CDR1 and CDR2 sequences are DFQATT and SNEGSKA (reference sequence). The CDR3 spells CSARPRTTYEQYF. The CDR3 DNA is TGCAGTGCTAGGCCCAGGACTACCTACGAGCAGTACTTC.

This clonotype occurred a few times. The V gene is TRBV10-1, the J gene TRBJ2-1, with 7 bases lining up with TRBD2. The CDR3 has 17 residues. Germline V gene sequence: CDR1 WNHNN, CDR2 SYGVQD (reference sequence). V gave up 3 bases and J gave up 9 bases; unmatched junction bases: 17. The CDR3 DNA reads TGCGCCAGCAGTGACTCGGGGAGGGTGAGGGCGAGAGGTGAGCAGTTCTTC. Encoded protein: CASSDSGRVRARGEQFF.

This clonotype was detected many times. V gene TRBV7-2 combines with J gene TRBJ1-2; 9 bases line up with TRBD1. Germline assignment: CDR1 SGHTA and CDR2 FQGNSA. CDR3 length: 14 residues. The trim removed 5 bases at V and 8 bases at J, leaving 9 bases unmatched. CDR3 nucleotide sequence: TGTGCCAGCAGCCATCGGGACAGGGCACAGGGCTACACCTTC. This gives the protein CASSHRDRAQGYTF. Drawing the rest from reference TRBV7-2 and TRBJ1-2, the complete variable domain is GAGVSQSPSNKVTEKGKDVELRCDPISGHTALYWYRQSLGQGLEFLIYFQGNSAPDKSGLPSDRFSAERTGGSVSTLTIQRTQQEDSAVYLCASSHRDRAQGYTFGSGTRLTVV.

V usage is TRBV24-1 and J usage is TRBJ2-3, with 9 bases that match TRBD2. V lost 6 bases, J lost 3 bases, and 9 bases stayed unmatched. CDR1 is KGHDR and CDR2 is SFDVKD in the germline V gene. CDR3 length: 16 residues. CDR3 region: CATSSSSGMGTDTQYF. The CDR3 bases are TGTGCCACCAGTAGTTCTAGCGGGATGGGAACAGATACGCAGTATTTT.

This clonotype was seen repeatedly, ten times or more. The V and J genes are TRBV7-9 and TRBJ2-5, with D tentatively TRBD1 (6 bases). CDR3 length: 15 amino acids. Trimming took 4 bases from V and 6 from J, leaving 18 bases between them. Germline loops: CDR1 SEHNR, CDR2 FQNEAQ (reference sequence). The CDR3 region has the DNA TGTGCCAGCAGCTCAACATCGACAGGCGGGCAGACCCAGTACTTC. Amino acids: CASSSTSTGGQTQYF.

The chain links TRBV25-1 to TRBJ2-5, with 8 bases lining up with TRBD2. CDR3 length: 15 residues. In germline, CDR1 is MGHDK, CDR2 SYGVNS. V shed 5 bases, J shed 4 bases, and the junction held 9 bases outside the gene matches. The CDR3 here is CASSRPAGEAETQYF. Written as DNA, the CDR3 is TGTGCCAGCAGTCGACCAGCGGGAGAGGCAGAGACCCAGTACTTC. The full variable domain, its missing parts supplied by reference TRBV25-1 and TRBJ2-5, is EADIYQTPRYLVIGTGKKITLECSQTMGHDKMYWYQQDPGMELHLIHYSYGVNSTEKGDLSSESTVSRIRTEHFPLTLESARPSHTSQYLCASSRPAGEAETQYFGPGTRLLVL.

Note on this clonotype: A much bigger clone sits one base away, suggesting this may be a read error. The chain joins TRBV6-5 to TRBJ2-1; the D call may be TRBD1 or TRBD2 (5 bases each). V was cut by 6 bases and J by 15 bases, with 15 bases left in between. This CDR3 comprises 11 residues. Germline CDR1 and CDR2: MNHEY and SVGAGI. The CDR3 here is CASSPGARWFF. The CDR3 DNA sequence: TGTGCCAGCAGCCCCGGGGCTCGCTGGTTCTTC.

This clonotype was detected only a few times. The chain is built from TRBV6-1 and TRBJ2-1, with 9 bases lining up with TRBD2. The CDR3 spans 15 residues. Germline values: CDR1 MNHNS, CDR2 SASEGT. Germline trimming cut 6 bases from V and 3 bases from J; bases unmatched to any gene: 6. For the CDR3, the DNA is TGTGCCAGCAGCCCCGGACTAGCGATCTACAATGAGCAGTTCTTC. Translation gives CASSPGLAIYNEQFF.

The chain recombines TRBV29-1 with TRBJ2-2, with a weak D call TRBD1 (6 bases). Trimming took off 7 bases at V and 1 base at J, with 7 bases between the two ends. Germline V gene sequence: CDR1 SQVTM, CDR2 ANQGSEA. This CDR3 has 12 residues. CDR3 sequence (DNA): TGCAGCGCGGGACAGAACACCGGGGAGCTGTTTTTT. Its translation is CSAGQNTGELFF.

The chain joins TRBV5-6 to TRBJ2-1; maybe TRBD2 (5 bases). The V gene lost 1 base and the J gene lost 2 bases, with 13 bases spanning the gap. CDR3 length: 16 amino acids. Germline V CDR1 and CDR2: SGHDT, YYEEEE. CDR3 nucleotides: TGTGCCAGCAGCTTGTTTGTCGGAGGACCCTACAATGAGCAGTTCTTC. Residues: CASSLFVGGPYNEQFF. The full variable domain, rest sourced from reference TRBV5-6 and TRBJ2-1, is DAGVTQSPTHLIKTRGQQVTLRCSPKSGHDTVSWYQQALGQGPQFIFQYYEEEERQRGNFPDRFSGHQFPNYSSELNVNALLLGDSALYLCASSLFVGGPYNEQFFGPGTRLTVL.

This clonotype was counted between two and nine times. This chain connects TRBV5-1 to TRBJ2-2; TRBD2 matches at 9 bases. The CDR3 contains 16 residues. V shed 5 bases, J shed 4 bases, and the junction held 9 bases outside the gene matches. Germline CDR1 is SGHRS and CDR2 is YFSETQ. The CDR3 nucleotides read TGCGCCAGCAGGTTTGGGCTAGCGGGACCCACCGGGGAGCTGTTTTTT. It specifies CASRFGLAGPTGELFF.

This clonotype was recorded at least ten times. The chain employs TRBV29-1 and TRBJ2-7; tentative D call: TRBD2 (6 bases). V shed 5 bases and J shed 6 bases, with 17 bases lying between them. The CDR3 has 13 amino acids. Germline CDR1 is SQVTM and CDR2 is ANQGSEA. DNA for the CDR3: TGCAGCGTTCTCGGGGACTTGGCGCGCGAGCAGTACTTC. Translating it yields CSVLGDLAREQYF.

Only a few counts were recorded for this clonotype. The chain recombines TRBV2 with TRBJ2-7; no clear D. Germline CDR1 is SNHLY and CDR2 is FYNNEI. V dropped 6 bases and J dropped 1 base, with 16 bases sitting between them. This CDR3 has 15 amino acids. CDR3 protein: CASSPDHARSYEQYF. CDR3 nucleotide sequence: TGTGCCAGCAGCCCGGACCACGCACGTTCCTACGAGCAGTACTTC.

The sample holds many counts of this clonotype. The chain carries TRBV5-5 and TRBJ1-1; D is uncertain. This CDR3 contains 15 residues. Trimming left V 0 bases short and J 0 bases short, with 9 bases between. The V gene's germline CDR1 is SGHKS and CDR2 YYEKEE (reference sequence). This CDR3 reads CASSLGAVMNTEAFF. CDR3 nucleotides: TGTGCCAGCAGCTTGGGTGCAGTCATGAACACTGAAGCTTTCTTT.

This clonotype was detected many times. The chain is built from TRBV10-3 and TRBJ2-7; TRBD1 matches 8 bases. The CDR3 runs to 15 residues. The V and J ends lost 2 bases and 6 bases, in that order; junction bases with no gene match: 9. Germline V CDR1 and CDR2: ENHRY, SYGVKD. Here the CDR3 reads CAISETPGQATEQYF. The CDR3 DNA reads TGTGCCATCAGTGAGACACCGGGACAGGCCACCGAGCAGTACTTC.

This clonotype was counted many times. The chain joins TRBV5-6 to TRBJ2-7; 7 bases agree with TRBD1. CDR1 SGHDT and CDR2 YYEEEE come from the germline V gene. This CDR3 spans 15 amino acids. V lost 1 base to trimming and J lost 0 bases; unmatched junction nucleotides: 4. The chain's CDR3 is CASSLLGQSSYEQYF. CDR3 coding DNA: TGTGCCAGCAGCTTGTTGGGACAGAGCTCCTACGAGCAGTACTTC.

The V gene is TRBV7-3, the J gene TRBJ2-5, with 7 nucleotides matching TRBD2. Trimming removed 0 bases from V and 3 bases from J; junction bases left unmatched: 4. CDR1 and CDR2 (germline): SGHTA, FQGTGA. The CDR3 totals 15 residues. CDR3 sequence (DNA): TGTGCCAGCAGCTTAACGGCGGGAGTGGAAGAGACCCAGTACTTC. It specifies CASSLTAGVEETQYF.

This clonotype was detected a few times. The CDR3 here is CASNGGGQDSYEQYF. Here the CDR3 DNA reads TGCGCCAGCAATGGGGGGGGCCAAGACTCCTACGAGCAGTACTTC. The V gene is TRBV10-2, the J gene TRBJ2-7, with D perhaps TRBD2 (7 bases). The CDR3 is 15 residues long. CDR1 is WSHSY, CDR2 SAAADI, per germline. With 7 bases removed from V and 0 bases from J, the gap between germline ends came to 16 bases.

This clonotype was seen many times. J is TRBJ1-3 and V is TRBV4-1, with no clear D. With 0 bases removed from V and 4 bases from J, the gap between germline ends came to 7 bases. Germline assignment: CDR1 MGHRA and CDR2 YSYEKL. The CDR3 extends over 14 amino acids. CDR3 in DNA: TGCGCCAGCAGCCAAGAACGATTAGGAAACACCATATATTTT. This encodes CASSQERLGNTIYF.

This clonotype was found many times. V usage is TRBV3-1 and J usage is TRBJ2-7; no firm D call. V shed 2 bases and J shed 3 bases, with 5 bases lying between them. The CDR3 runs 12 residues. Germline V lookup: CDR1 LGHDT, CDR2 YNNKEL (reference sequence). The CDR3 nucleotides read TGTGCCAGCAGCCAATCCTTCTACGAGCAGTACTTC. Its protein is CASSQSFYEQYF.

The V call is TRBV20-1, the J call TRBJ1-1, with D possibly matching TRBD1 (5 bases). CDR1 and CDR2 (germline): DFQATT, SNEGSKA (reference sequence). The V end was cut by 6 bases, the J end by 1 base, with 12 bases between. The CDR3 covers 13 residues. The CDR3 reads CSATTGGNTEAFF. CDR3 DNA: TGCAGTGCCACAACAGGAGGGAACACTGAAGCTTTCTTT.

V is TRBV29-1 and J is TRBJ1-2; 7 positions agree with TRBD1. Germline-derived CDR1 and CDR2 are SQVTM and ANQGSEA. This CDR3 has 14 amino acids. V dropped 5 bases and J dropped 4; count of bases not matched to a gene: 10. The CDR3 DNA reads TGCAGCGTTCGACAGGGAAGGACCGGCTATGGCTACACCTTC. It encodes CSVRQGRTGYGYTF.

The rearrangement links TRBV11-2 to TRBJ2-5; TRBD2 is a possible D gene (5 bases). Germline loops: CDR1 SGHAT, CDR2 FQNNGV. This CDR3 region has 17 residues. V gave up 5 bases and J gave up 2 bases, with 21 bases separating them. This CDR3 reads CASSRIPPLGGQETQYF. The CDR3 nucleotides read TGTGCCAGCAGCCGGATCCCCCCCCTTGGAGGACAAGAGACCCAGTACTTC.

Ten or more counts support this clonotype. The V gene is TRBV6-1, the J gene TRBJ1-6; D gene uncertain. Trimming shortened V by 7 bases and J by 11 bases, and 15 bases separated the two germline ends. Germline V gene sequence: CDR1 MNHNS, CDR2 SASEGT. The CDR3 covers 13 residues. The CDR3 DNA follows: TGTGCCAGCAACGAACAGATCGGGCCACCCCTCCACTTT. It specifies CASNEQIGPPLHF.

The sample holds one count of this clonotype. Relative to the germline gene, one junction end is altered; a read error may explain this. This sequence joins TRBV25-1 and TRBJ2-7, with TRBD2 matching over 12 bases. The V gene's germline CDR1 is MGHDK and CDR2 SYGVNS. The CDR3 is made up of 15 amino acids. CDR3 region: CASGRPGLAGYEQYF. The CDR3, as DNA: TGTGCCAGCGGGAGACCGGGACTAGCGGGTTACGAACAGTACTTC.

The chain uses TRBV6-1 and TRBJ2-1, with D perhaps given as TRBD1 or TRBD2 (6 bases each). Trimming cost V 6 bases and J 5 bases, with 17 bases left between them. CDR3 length: 15 residues. Per germline, CDR1 MNHNS and CDR2 SASEGT. The CDR3 DNA reads TGTGCCAGCAGCCGGGAGAGGGGGAGGAACAATGAGCAGTTCTTC. It translates to CASSRERGRNNEQFF.